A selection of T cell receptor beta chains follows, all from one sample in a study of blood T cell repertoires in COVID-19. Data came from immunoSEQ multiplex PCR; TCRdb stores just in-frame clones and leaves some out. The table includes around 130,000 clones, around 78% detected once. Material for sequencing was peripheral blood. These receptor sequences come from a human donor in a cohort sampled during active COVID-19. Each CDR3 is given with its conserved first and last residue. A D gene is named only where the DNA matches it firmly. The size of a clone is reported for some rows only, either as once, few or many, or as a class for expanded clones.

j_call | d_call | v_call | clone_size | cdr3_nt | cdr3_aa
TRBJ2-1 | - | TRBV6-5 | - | TGTGCCAGCCTAAACGGGATCTCTTACAATGAGCAGTTCTTC | CASLNGISYNEQFF
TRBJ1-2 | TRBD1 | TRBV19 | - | TGTGCCAGTAGTCCGGACAGGGGTACAACTGGCTACACCTTC | CASSPDRGTTGYTF
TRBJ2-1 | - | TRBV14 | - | TGTGCCAGCAGCCAATCTGTAAAGCAGTTCTTC | CASSQSVKQFF
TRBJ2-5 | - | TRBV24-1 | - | TGTGCCACCAGTGACCAGTACCAAGAGACCCAGTACTTC | CATSDQYQETQYF
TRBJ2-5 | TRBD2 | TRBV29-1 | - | TGCAGCGTTGCTCGGCCGGCGGGGGTAGTTCAAGAGACCCAGTACTTC | CSVARPAGVVQETQYF
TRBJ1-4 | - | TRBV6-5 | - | TGTGCCAGCATCGAGGGTACAACTAATGAAAAACTGTTTTTT | CASIEGTTNEKLFF
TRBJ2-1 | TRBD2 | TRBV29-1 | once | TGCAGCGTTGTGGGACTAGCGGGGGGGCGGTGGGACAATGAGCAGTTCTTC | CSVVGLAGGRWDNEQFF
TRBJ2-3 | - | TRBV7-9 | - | TGTGCCAGCAAGCTATCCAGGGGATGGGGCACAGATACGCAGTATTTT | CASKLSRGWGTDTQYF
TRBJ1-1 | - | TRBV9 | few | TGTGCCAGCAGCGTAGGTCCTCTGAACACTGAAGCTTTCTTT | CASSVGPLNTEAFF
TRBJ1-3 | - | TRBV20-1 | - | TGCAGTGCTAGTGGGGCTTCGCGCACCATATATTTT | CSASGASRTIYF
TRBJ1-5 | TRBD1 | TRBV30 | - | TGTGCCTGGAGTGGGGGGACAGGGATAGGCCAGCCCCAGCATTTT | CAWSGGTGIGQPQHF
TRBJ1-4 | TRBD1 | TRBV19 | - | TGTGCCAGTAGTAGGGACAGGGAAAATGAAAAACTGTTTTTT | CASSRDRENEKLFF
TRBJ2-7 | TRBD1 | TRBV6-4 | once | TGTGCCAGCGGATCGACAGGGTGGTCCTACGAGCAGTACTTC | CASGSTGWSYEQYF
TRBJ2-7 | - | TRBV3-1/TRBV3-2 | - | TGTGCCAGCAGCCAAGATCGAGGTGACGAGCAGTACTTC | CASSQDRGDEQYF
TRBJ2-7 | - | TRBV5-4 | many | TGTGCCAGCAGCCGCGTTAGCGGACCGGACGAGCAGTACTTC | CASSRVSGPDEQYF
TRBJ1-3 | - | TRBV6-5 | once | TGTGCCAGCAGTCAATATGGGGCCTCTGGAAACACCATATATTTT | CASSQYGASGNTIYF
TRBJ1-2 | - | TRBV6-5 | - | TGTGCCAGCACCGATATTAGTAACTATGGCTACACCTTC | CASTDISNYGYTF
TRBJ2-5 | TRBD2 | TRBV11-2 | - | TGTGCCAGCAGCTTAGGGGTTCTAGCGGGACACCAAGAGACCCAGTACTTC | CASSLGVLAGHQETQYF
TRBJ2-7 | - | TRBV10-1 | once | TGCGCCAGCAGTGAGTCGGGCCTCCAAGGCGAGCAGTACTTC | CASSESGLQGEQYF
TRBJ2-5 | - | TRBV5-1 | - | TGCGCCAGCAGCTTGGGGGGGGTCCAAGAGACCCAGTACTTC | CASSLGGVQETQYF
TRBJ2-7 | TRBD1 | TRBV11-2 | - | TGTGCCAGCAGCTTAGCGCCCGTAGGACAGGGGGCCTACGAGCAGTACTTC | CASSLAPVGQGAYEQYF
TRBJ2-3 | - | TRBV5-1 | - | TGCGCCAGCAGCTCGACAGTGCCCTACACAGATACGCAGTATTTT | CASSSTVPYTDTQYF
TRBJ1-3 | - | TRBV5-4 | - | TGTGCCAGCAGCACCCGAGCAGGCTCTGGAAACACCATATATTTT | CASSTRAGSGNTIYF
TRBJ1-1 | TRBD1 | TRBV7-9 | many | TGTGCCAGCAGCTTGGACAGGGGCACTGAAGCTTTCTTT | CASSLDRGTEAFF
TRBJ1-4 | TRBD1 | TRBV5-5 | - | TGTGCCAGCAGGTTGAGGGGACAGCTTAGTGAAAAACTGTTTTTT | CASRLRGQLSEKLFF
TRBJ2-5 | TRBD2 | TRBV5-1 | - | TGCGCCAGCAGCTTGTCTACTAGCGGGCTCCAAGAGACCCAGTACTTC | CASSLSTSGLQETQYF
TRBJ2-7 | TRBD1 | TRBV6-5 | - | TGTGCCAGCGGGAGGACAGGGATCTACGAGCAGTACTTC | CASGRTGIYEQYF
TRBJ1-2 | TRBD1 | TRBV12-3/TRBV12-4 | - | TGTGCCAGCAGCGGCAGGGGGCCTTATGGCTACACCTTC | CASSGRGPYGYTF
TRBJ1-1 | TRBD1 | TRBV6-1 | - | TGTGCCAGCAGTGAACGCGGAGGGGGCATCACTGAAGCTTTCTTT | CASSERGGGITEAFF
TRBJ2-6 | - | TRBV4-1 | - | TGCGCCAGCAGCCAAGCTGCGTCCTCTGGGGCCAACGTCCTGACTTTC | CASSQAASSGANVLTF
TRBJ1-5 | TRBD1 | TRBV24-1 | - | TGTGCCACCAGTGATGCCGGGACAGTCAATCAGCCCCAGCATTTT | CATSDAGTVNQPQHF
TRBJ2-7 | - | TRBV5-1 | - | TGCGCCAGCTATACGAGACAGTCCTTCCCCTACGAGCAGTACTTC | CASYTRQSFPYEQYF
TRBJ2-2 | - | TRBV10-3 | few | TGTGCCATCAGTGAGGGACATACGAACACCGGGGAGCTGTTTTTT | CAISEGHTNTGELFF
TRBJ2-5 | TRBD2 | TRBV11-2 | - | TGTGCCAGCAGCTTAGGACTAGCGCGGGAGACCCAGTACTTC | CASSLGLARETQYF
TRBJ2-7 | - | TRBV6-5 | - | TGTGCCAGCAGTTATACAGTACCGCCCTACGAGCAGTACTTC | CASSYTVPPYEQYF
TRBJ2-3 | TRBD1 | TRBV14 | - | TGTGCCAGCAGCTCATACAGGGGGGGCACAGATACGCAGTATTTT | CASSSYRGGTDTQYF
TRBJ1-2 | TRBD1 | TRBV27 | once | TGTGCCAGCAGTCCATCCACGACAGGGGCGGCGGGCTACACCTTC | CASSPSTTGAAGYTF
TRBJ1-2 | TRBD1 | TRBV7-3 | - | TGTGCCAGCAGCTCGACAGGGGGCTCGGACTATGGCTACACCTTC | CASSSTGGSDYGYTF
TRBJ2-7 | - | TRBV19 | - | TGTGCCAGTAGTATCGGGACTTCGGGCCATTACGAGCAGTACTTC | CASSIGTSGHYEQYF
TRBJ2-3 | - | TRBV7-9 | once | TGTGCCAGCAGCTTAGGTGGTATCCACCGGGATACGCAGTATTTT | CASSLGGIHRDTQYF
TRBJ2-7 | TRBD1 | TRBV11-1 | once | TGTGCCAGCAGCTCCGACAGGGGTGCCGAGCAGTACTTC | CASSSDRGAEQYF
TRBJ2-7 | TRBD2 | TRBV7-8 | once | TGTGCCAGCAGCCAGGCTAGCGGGGGGGCCAGGGAGCAGTACTTC | CASSQASGGAREQYF
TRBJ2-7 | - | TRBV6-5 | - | TGTGCCAGCAGTTATAATAGTCGGAGCTCCTACGAGCAGTACTTC | CASSYNSRSSYEQYF
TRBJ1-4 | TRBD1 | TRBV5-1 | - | TGCGCCAGCAGCTTGGAGACAGGGGGTAATGAAAAACTGTTTTTT | CASSLETGGNEKLFF
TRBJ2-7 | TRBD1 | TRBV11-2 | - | TGTGCCAGCAGTCCAGTGTCCGGACAGGGGTTTTACGAGCAGTACTTC | CASSPVSGQGFYEQYF
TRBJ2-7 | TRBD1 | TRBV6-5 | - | TGTGCCAGCAGAGGGGACAGGATCGGGGAGCAGTACTTC | CASRGDRIGEQYF
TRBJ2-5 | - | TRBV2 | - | TGTGCCAGCAAGGGCGGGGAACCACAAGAGACCCAGTACTTC | CASKGGEPQETQYF
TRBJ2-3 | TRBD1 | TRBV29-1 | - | TGCAGCGCTAGTACAGGGGGCACAGATACGCAGTATTTT | CSASTGGTDTQYF
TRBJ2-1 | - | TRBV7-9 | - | TGTGCCGCCGGGGTCCCAAACCCCTACAGTGAGCAGTTCTTC | CAAGVPNPYSEQFF
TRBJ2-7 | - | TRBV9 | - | TGTGCCAGCAGCGTTGGGAGCTCCTACGAGCAGTACTTC | CASSVGSSYEQYF
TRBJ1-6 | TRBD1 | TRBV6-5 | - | TGTGCCAGCAGGTGGACAGGGGAAAATTCACCCCTCCACTTT | CASRWTGENSPLHF